This T cell receptor (beta chain) was retrieved from a study of T cells after yellow fever vaccination. Germline V CDR1 and CDR2: SGDLS, YYNGEE. Unmatched junction bases numbered 5, after V lost 4 bases and J lost 2 bases. This CDR3 is built from 14 residues. The table lists this clonotype with many counts. Using its own MiXCR run on the 5' RACE reads, TCRdb lists one record per CDR3 protein. The sample has tens of thousands of distinct CDR3 sequences, 7.7% seen once. The receptor's source is a man aged 25-45 years who received the YFV17D yellow fever vaccine. The chain carries TRBV9 and TRBJ2-5, with 7 bases lining up with TRBD2. The sequenced sample was CD8+ T cells sorted from PBMCs, obtained on the day of the yellow fever booster vaccination. The CDR3 DNA reads TGTGCCAGCAGCCTTCCGGGACTACAAGAGACCCAGTACTTC. Residues: CASSLPGLQETQYF.